The sequence of this T cell receptor beta chain was determined in a study of T cell repertoires in cytomegalovirus infection. TCRdb reprocessed the reads via MiXCR and lists one record per CDR3 protein. The table records about a million distinct CDR3 sequences, around a third of them present only once. This CDR3 has 15 residues. CDR1 is SGHVS, CDR2 FNYEAQ, per germline. The V end was cut by 4 bases, the J end by 0 bases, with 12 bases between. The sample holds a few counts of this clonotype. Antigen: not known. Here the sequenced sample was cultured CD8+ T cells from PBMCs, taken from culture after CMV antigen stimulation. This chain connects TRBV7-6 to TRBJ2-5; D perhaps matches TRBD2 (6 bases). This clonotype was obtained from a human donor in good health (CMV status not recorded). Some clones in this sample may be carry-over from other donors' samples. The CDR3 nucleotides read TGTGCCAGCAGCTATACTAGCCCTTACCAAGAGACCCAGTACTTC. Translation: CASSYTSPYQETQYF.